This T cell receptor beta chain appears in the sequencing data of a study of control samples from healthy donors and cancer patients. Clones were sequenced by immunoSEQ multiplex PCR, and TCRdb holds only the in-frame ones, with some missing. Counted here are roughly 180,000 clones, roughly 92% occurring once; the ten biggest clones make up 1.3%. V gave up 2 bases and J gave up 0 bases, with 4 bases separating them. There are 14 residues in the CDR3. Germline-derived CDR1 and CDR2 are MDHEN and SYDVKM. Sequencing was carried out using blood. The sequence derives from a woman in her late teens or twenties in good health. V gene TRBV28 combines with J gene TRBJ1-4; D not certain. The CDR3 sequence is CASSLPTTNEKLFF. The CDR3 DNA is TGTGCCAGCAGTTTACCAACAACTAATGAAAAACTGTTTTTT.